This T cell receptor (beta chain) came from a study of Tregs in tolerant kidney transplant recipients. Background on the study: CFSE-labeled recipient PBMCs were cultured five to seven days with irradiated graft donor PBMCs, then FACS-sorted.

This clone showed up just a few times. The target antigen is unknown. TCRdb's copy holds only in-frame clones and misses some; the assay was immunoSEQ multiplex PCR. The sample has about 4,800 clones, almost 40% seen once. Whole-study results and caveats: No direct test of biological reproducibility was done here. Tregs expanded with activated donor B cells seemed most donor-specific. Validation in larger populations is needed because few patients were studied.

The CDR3 extends over 15 amino acids. Trimming removed 8 bases at V and 2 bases at J, with 19 bases between. Germline V gene lookup returns CDR1 SGHRS and CDR2 YFSETQ. The chain couples TRBV5-1 to TRBJ2-5; D unclear. The source material was CD8+ T cells from blood cultured with allogeneic cells. This clonotype was sampled from a human donor in good health. The CDR3 reads CARVISPKKQETQYF. Written as DNA, the CDR3 is TGCGCCAGAGTGATAAGTCCAAAAAAACAAGAGACCCAGTACTTC.